The 23 T cell receptor beta chains listed next were all sequenced from one sample in a study of shared clonotypes between healthy human individuals. TCRdb's table, derived via immunoSEQ multiplex PCR, lists solely in-frame clones and lacks some. Of about 2.3 million clones in the sample, just over 90% were seen once. Sequencing was performed on naive CD4+ T cells from PBMCs. Sample subset: CD45RA+ positively selected. The source is a young man in good health. Some clones in this sample may be carry-over from other donors' samples.

This clone was counted once. The chain recombines TRBV5-1 with TRBJ1-1; D is uncertain. The ends were cut back, 6 bases at V and 1 base at J, with 10 bases in the middle. Germline V CDR1 and CDR2: SGHRS, YFSETQ. This CDR3 has 13 amino acids. This chain's CDR3 is CASKPTQNTEAFF. In nucleotides, the CDR3 is TGCGCCAGCAAGCCAACCCAGAACACTGAAGCTTTCTTT.

The V call is TRBV27, the J call TRBJ1-1; D not resolved. CDR3 size: 9 residues. Trimming stripped 9 bases from V and 8 bases from J, with 7 bases between. Germline-derived CDR1 and CDR2 are MNHEY and SMNVEV (reference sequence). In DNA form, the CDR3 reads TGTGCCAGGGAACGGGAAGCTTTCTTT. It specifies CAREREAFF.

The J gene is TRBJ2-3, the V gene TRBV5-1, with D hard to call. The V and J ends lost 1 base and 4 bases respectively, with 16 bases between them. The CDR3 sequence is 16 residues long. Germline V lookup: CDR1 SGHRS, CDR2 YFSETQ. The CDR3 DNA follows: TGCGCCAGCAGCTTGCCCTCGGCGGAGAGGTCAGATACGCAGTATTTT. It specifies CASSLPSAERSDTQYF. Variable domain in full (rest from reference TRBV5-1 and TRBJ2-3): KAGVTQTPRYLIKTRGQQVTLSCSPISGHRSVSWYQQTPGQGLQFLFEYFSETQRNKGNFPGRFSGRQFSNSRSEMNVSTLELGDSALYLCASSLPSAERSDTQYFGPGTRLTVL.

The chain uses TRBV30 and TRBJ1-2, with a tentative D call TRBD1 (5 bases). The CDR3 totals 13 residues. V shed 0 bases and J shed 4 bases, with 9 bases lying between them. The germline V gene encodes CDR1 GTSNPN and CDR2 SVGIG (reference sequence). The CDR3 nucleotides are TGTGCCTGGAGTGTAGTCGGGGCCTATGGCTACACCTTC. It is translated as CAWSVVGAYGYTF. The whole variable domain, remainder taken from reference TRBV30 and TRBJ1-2, is SQTIHQWPATLVQPVGSPLSLECTVEGTSNPNLYWYRQAAGRGLQLLFYSVGIGQISSEVPQNLSASRPQDRQFILSSKKLLLSDSGFYLCAWSVVGAYGYTFGSGTRLTVV.

This chain uses TRBV5-1 with TRBJ1-4; TRBD1 agrees at 8 bases. Trimming took 4 bases from V and 5 from J; bases not matched to a gene: 7. The CDR3 loop spans 15 amino acids. Germline V gene data show CDR1 as SGHRS and CDR2 as YFSETQ. CDR3 protein: CASSRQTGANEKLFF. CDR3 nucleotides: TGCGCCAGCAGCAGACAGACAGGGGCCAATGAAAAACTGTTTTTT.

This clone has just one count. The identical CDR3 is also encoded by other nucleotide sequences in the sample. This chain joins TRBV18 and TRBJ1-1, with D unresolved. The CDR3 covers 13 residues. Trimming took off 3 bases at V and 0 bases at J, with 5 bases between the two ends. In germline, CDR1 is KGHSH, CDR2 LQKENI. Here the CDR3 reads CASSPELNTEAFF. CDR3 nucleotide sequence: TGTGCCAGCTCACCGGAGTTGAACACTGAAGCTTTCTTT. The full variable domain, rest sourced from reference TRBV18 and TRBJ1-1, is NAGVMQNPRHLVRRRGQEARLRCSPMKGHSHVYWYRQLPEEGLKFMVYLQKENIIDESGMPKERFSAEFPKEGPSILRIQQVVRGDSAAYFCASSPELNTEAFFGQGTRLTVV.

The chain recombines TRBV7-2 with TRBJ2-7, with 7 bases matching TRBD2. The length of the CDR3 is 14 residues. J gave up 4 bases and V 2 bases, and 5 bases lay outside the gene matches. Germline V CDR1 and CDR2: SGHTA, FQGNSA. CDR3 region: CASSLKAGTYEQYF. CDR3 coding DNA: TGTGCCAGCAGCTTAAAAGCGGGGACGTACGAGCAGTACTTC.

V and J are TRBV25-1 and TRBJ1-1; D is ambiguous. Trimming left V 3 bases short and J 1 base short, with 9 bases between. This CDR3 contains 14 residues. Per the germline V gene, CDR1 is MGHDK and CDR2 is SYGVNS. This chain's CDR3 is CASSETRKNTEAFF. In DNA, the CDR3 is TGTGCCAGCAGTGAGACAAGGAAGAACACTGAAGCTTTCTTT.

This chain joins TRBV10-1 and TRBJ2-3; 7 bases line up with TRBD2. Per germline, CDR1 WNHNN and CDR2 SYGVQD (reference sequence). V shed 4 bases, J shed 5 bases, and the junction held 3 bases outside the gene matches. The CDR3 sequence is 13 residues long. CDR3 nucleotide sequence: TGCGCCAGCAGTGGCGGGAGAGGAGATACGCAGTATTTT. Translation: CASSGGRGDTQYF.

Only one count was recorded for this clone. This chain links TRBV19 with TRBJ2-1, with 11 bases aligning to TRBD2. The V and J ends lost 1 base and 8 bases, in that order; junction bases with no gene match: 7. CDR3 length equals 16 residues. Per germline, CDR1 LNHDA and CDR2 SQIVND (reference sequence). The CDR3 DNA reads TGTGCCAGTAGTATAGCCCTAGCGGGAGGTTATTATGAGCAGTTCTTC. Protein product: CASSIALAGGYYEQFF. The whole variable domain, filled in from reference TRBV19 and TRBJ2-1, reads DGGITQSPKYLFRKEGQNVTLSCEQNLNHDAMYWYRQDPGQGLRLIYYSQIVNDFQKGDIAEGYSVSREKKESFPLTVTSAQKNPTAFYLCASSIALAGGYYEQFFGPGTRLTVL.

This chain links TRBV15 with TRBJ1-5; D perhaps matches TRBD1 (6 bases). This CDR3 has 14 amino acids. Trimming shortened V by 3 bases and J by 7 bases, and 13 bases separated the two germline ends. Germline loops: CDR1 LNHNV, CDR2 YYDKDF (reference sequence). The CDR3 DNA reads as TGTGCCACCAGCAGGGAGGGGGACCGGCAGCCCCAGCATTTT. This encodes CATSREGDRQPQHF.

V and J are TRBV30 and TRBJ2-2; D unresolved. The germline CDR1 and CDR2 sequences are GTSNPN and SVGIG (reference sequence). This CDR3 region has 13 residues. V gave up 2 bases and J gave up 4 bases, with 8 bases separating them. The CDR3 nucleotides are TGTGCCTGGAGTTCTCTCCTCACCGGGGAGCTGTTTTTT. Translation: CAWSSLLTGELFF.

The chain joins TRBV5-1 to TRBJ2-1; 7 bases fit TRBD2. The germline V gene has CDR1 SGHRS and CDR2 YFSETQ. With V trimmed by 2 bases and J by 8 bases, 19 bases remained unmatched. The CDR3 loop spans 18 amino acids. The chain's CDR3 is CASSFGSGSGGVGDEQFF. CDR3 nucleotides: TGCGCCAGCAGCTTCGGGTCCGGATCGGGGGGAGTTGGCGATGAGCAGTTCTTC.

This chain uses TRBV5-5 with TRBJ1-5; 7 nucleotides align to TRBD1. The CDR3 has 16 residues. V lost 0 bases to trimming and J lost 0 bases; unmatched junction nucleotides: 3. CDR1 is SGHKS and CDR2 is YYEKEE in the germline V gene (reference sequence). CDR3 nucleotides: TGTGCCAGCAGCTTGGCGACAGGGAATAGCAATCAGCCCCAGCATTTT. It translates to CASSLATGNSNQPQHF.

The chain combines TRBV9 with TRBJ1-4; D is possibly TRBD1 (6 bases). Looked up from germline, CDR1 is SGDLS and CDR2 is YYNGEE. The CDR3 consists of 14 residues. The germline V and J ends were trimmed by 4 bases and 7 bases, with 14 bases remaining between them. The CDR3 here is CASSRGGGSEKLFF. The CDR3, as DNA: TGTGCCAGCAGCCGAGGGGGTGGTAGTGAAAAACTGTTTTTT.

V and J are TRBV9 and TRBJ1-2; 7 bases agree with TRBD1. Per germline, CDR1 SGDLS and CDR2 YYNGEE. The ends lost 3 bases at V and 4 bases at J; junction bases unmatched: 3. The CDR3 length is 13 residues. CDR3 sequence reads: CASSATGFYGYTF. The CDR3 DNA follows: TGTGCCAGCAGCGCGACAGGGTTCTATGGCTACACCTTC.

The J gene is TRBJ1-6, the V gene TRBV6-5; 9 bases map to TRBD1. The V and J ends lost 5 bases and 5 bases, in that order; junction bases with no gene match: 4. This CDR3 spans 15 amino acids. Per germline, CDR1 MNHEY and CDR2 SVGAGI. CDR3 in DNA: TGTGCCAGCAGTCCCTGGACAGGGGATAATTCACCCCTCCACTTT. It encodes CASSPWTGDNSPLHF.

This chain connects TRBV5-1 to TRBJ2-6; D gene unclear. The germline V gene has CDR1 SGHRS and CDR2 YFSETQ. The CDR3 contains 16 residues. Trimming took off 0 bases at V and 0 bases at J, with 7 bases between the two ends. The DNA for the CDR3 is TGCGCCAGCAGCTTGGTACCCAGCTCTGGGGCCAACGTCCTGACTTTC. It codes for CASSLVPSSGANVLTF.

The rearrangement uses TRBV27 and TRBJ2-7, with 8 bases that match TRBD1. This CDR3 has 20 amino acids. V dropped 5 bases and J dropped 1; count of bases not matched to a gene: 22. CDR1 and CDR2 from the germline V gene are MNHEY and SMNVEV (reference sequence). As DNA, the CDR3 is TGTGCCAGCAGTCCATCCGGACAGGGAGGTTTTGGGGGAGATTCCTACGAGCAGTACTTC. Residues: CASSPSGQGGFGGDSYEQYF.

The chain combines TRBV5-1 with TRBJ1-2, with D unclear. Trimming pared 5 bases from V and 4 bases from J, leaving 15 bases between. The CDR3 spans 14 residues. CDR1 is SGHRS and CDR2 is YFSETQ in the germline V gene. CDR3 bases: TGCGCCAGCAGATCGGAGGGATCAGGCTATGGCTACACCTTC. This gives the protein CASRSEGSGYGYTF.

The chain recombines TRBV7-2 with TRBJ1-2, with D hard to call. The CDR3 is 14 amino acids. The germline V and J ends were trimmed by 5 bases and 4 bases, with 14 bases remaining between them. CDR1 and CDR2 from the germline V gene are SGHTA and FQGNSA. For the CDR3, the DNA is TGTGCCAGCAGCCAAACGGGGTCAGCCTATGGCTACACCTTC. Translated, it gives CASSQTGSAYGYTF.

The chain employs TRBV5-6 and TRBJ2-7; 8 bases line up with TRBD1. The CDR3 contains 16 residues. V lost 2 bases and J lost 3; bases outside the gene matches: 10. Germline-derived CDR1 and CDR2 are SGHDT and YYEEEE. As DNA, the CDR3 is TGTGCCAGCAGCTTCGCACAGGACAGGGCCCTCTACGAGCAGTACTTC. It is translated as CASSFAQDRALYEQYF.

The chain joins TRBV7-9 to TRBJ1-1, with a weak D call TRBD1 (5 bases). The germline gives CDR1 SEHNR, CDR2 FQNEAQ (reference sequence). The V and J ends lost 8 bases and 5 bases respectively, with 9 bases between them. The CDR3 is made up of 11 amino acids. The CDR3 sequence: CASGKGTEAFF. The DNA for the CDR3 is TGTGCCAGCGGAAAGGGGACTGAAGCTTTCTTT.